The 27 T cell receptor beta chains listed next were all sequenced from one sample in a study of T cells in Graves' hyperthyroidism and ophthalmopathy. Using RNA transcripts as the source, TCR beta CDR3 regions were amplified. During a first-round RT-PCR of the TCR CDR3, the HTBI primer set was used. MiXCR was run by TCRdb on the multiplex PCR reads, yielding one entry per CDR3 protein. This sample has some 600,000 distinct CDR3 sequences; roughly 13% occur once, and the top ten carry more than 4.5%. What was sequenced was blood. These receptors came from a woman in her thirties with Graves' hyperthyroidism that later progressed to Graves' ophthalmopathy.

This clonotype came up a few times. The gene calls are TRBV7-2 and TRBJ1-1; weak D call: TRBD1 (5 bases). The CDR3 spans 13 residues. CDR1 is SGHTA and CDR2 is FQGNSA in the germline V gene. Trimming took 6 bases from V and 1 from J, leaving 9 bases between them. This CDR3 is CASRRQKNTEAFF. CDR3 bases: TGTGCCAGCAGACGACAGAAGAACACTGAAGCTTTCTTT.

In DNA form, the CDR3 reads TGCAGTCCAATAGACAGGGGGGCTCCCTACGAGCAGTACTTC. The encoded protein is CSPIDRGAPYEQYF. The rearrangement links TRBV20-1 to TRBJ2-7; TRBD1 aligns across 9 bases. CDR3 length: 14 amino acids. Germline trimming cut 8 bases from V and 2 bases from J; bases unmatched to any gene: 10. Germline V gene sequence: CDR1 DFQATT, CDR2 SNEGSKA (reference sequence).

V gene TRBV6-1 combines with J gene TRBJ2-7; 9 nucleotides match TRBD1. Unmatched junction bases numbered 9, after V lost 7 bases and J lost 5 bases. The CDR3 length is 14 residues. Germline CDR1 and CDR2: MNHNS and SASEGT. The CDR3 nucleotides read TGTGCCAGCACCTTACAGGGGGCCTTTAACGAGCAGTACTTC. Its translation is CASTLQGAFNEQYF.

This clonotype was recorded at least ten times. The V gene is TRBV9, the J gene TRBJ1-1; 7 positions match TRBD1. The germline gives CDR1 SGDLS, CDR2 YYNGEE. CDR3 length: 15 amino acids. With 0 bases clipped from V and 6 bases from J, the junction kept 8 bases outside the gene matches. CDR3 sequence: CASSVENRGGAEAFF. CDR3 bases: TGTGCCAGCAGCGTAGAGAACAGGGGAGGCGCTGAAGCTTTCTTT.

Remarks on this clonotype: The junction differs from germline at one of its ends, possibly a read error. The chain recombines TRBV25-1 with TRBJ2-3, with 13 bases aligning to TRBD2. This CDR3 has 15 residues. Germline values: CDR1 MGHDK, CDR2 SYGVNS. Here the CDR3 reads CASTRLAGGADTQYF. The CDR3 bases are TGTGCTAGCACCAGACTAGCGGGAGGAGCAGATACGCAGTATTTT.

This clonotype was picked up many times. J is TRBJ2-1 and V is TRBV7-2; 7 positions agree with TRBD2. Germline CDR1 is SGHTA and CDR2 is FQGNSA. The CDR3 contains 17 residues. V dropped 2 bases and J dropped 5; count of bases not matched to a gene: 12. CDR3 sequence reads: CASSLWSAGVGDNEQFF. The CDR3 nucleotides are TGTGCCAGCAGCTTATGGAGTGCGGGAGTGGGGGACAATGAGCAGTTCTTC.

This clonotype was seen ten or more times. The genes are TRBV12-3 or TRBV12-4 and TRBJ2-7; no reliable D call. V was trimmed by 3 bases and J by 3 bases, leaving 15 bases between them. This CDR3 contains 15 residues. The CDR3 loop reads CASSFSFSPLYEQYF. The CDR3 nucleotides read TGTGCCAGCAGTTTTAGTTTTTCCCCCCTCTACGAGCAGTACTTC.

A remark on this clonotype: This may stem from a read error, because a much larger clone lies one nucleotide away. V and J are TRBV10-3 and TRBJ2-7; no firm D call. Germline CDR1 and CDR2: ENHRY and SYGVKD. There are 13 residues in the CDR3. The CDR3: CPIGRPSSYEQYF. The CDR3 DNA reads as TGTCCCATCGGACGTCCCAGCTCCTACGAGCAGTACTTC.

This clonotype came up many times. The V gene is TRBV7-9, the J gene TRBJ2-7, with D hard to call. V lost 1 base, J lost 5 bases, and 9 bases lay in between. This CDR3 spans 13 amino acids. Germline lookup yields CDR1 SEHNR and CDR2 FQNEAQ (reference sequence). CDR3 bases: TGTGCCAGCAGCTTAGTTGGCAGCAACGAGCAGTACTTC. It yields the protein CASSLVGSNEQYF.

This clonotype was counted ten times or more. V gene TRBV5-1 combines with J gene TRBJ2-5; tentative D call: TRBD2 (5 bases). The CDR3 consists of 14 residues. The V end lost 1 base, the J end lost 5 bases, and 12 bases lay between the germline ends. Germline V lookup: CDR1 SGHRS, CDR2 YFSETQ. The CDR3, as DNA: TGCGCCAGCAGCTTGCACCCCACGGGGGAGACCCAGTACTTC. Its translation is CASSLHPTGETQYF.

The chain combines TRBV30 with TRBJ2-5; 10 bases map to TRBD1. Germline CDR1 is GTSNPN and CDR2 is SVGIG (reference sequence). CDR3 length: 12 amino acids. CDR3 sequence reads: CSWDRGSETQYF. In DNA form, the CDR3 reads TGTTCTTGGGACAGGGGTTCGGAGACCCAGTACTTC.

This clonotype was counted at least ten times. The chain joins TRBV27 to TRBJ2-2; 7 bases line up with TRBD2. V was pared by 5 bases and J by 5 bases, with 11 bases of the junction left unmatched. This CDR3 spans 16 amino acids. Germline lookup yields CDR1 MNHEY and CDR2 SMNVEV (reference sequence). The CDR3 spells CASSGEGGRGTGELFF. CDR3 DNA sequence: TGTGCCAGCAGTGGGGAGGGCGGGAGAGGGACCGGGGAGCTGTTTTTT.

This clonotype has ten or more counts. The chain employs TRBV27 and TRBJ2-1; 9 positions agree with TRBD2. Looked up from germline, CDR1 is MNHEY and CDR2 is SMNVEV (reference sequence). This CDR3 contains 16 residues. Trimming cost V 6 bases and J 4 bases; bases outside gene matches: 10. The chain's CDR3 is CASRGTSSPRYNEQFF. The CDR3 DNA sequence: TGTGCCAGCAGAGGGACTAGCAGCCCAAGATACAATGAGCAGTTCTTC.

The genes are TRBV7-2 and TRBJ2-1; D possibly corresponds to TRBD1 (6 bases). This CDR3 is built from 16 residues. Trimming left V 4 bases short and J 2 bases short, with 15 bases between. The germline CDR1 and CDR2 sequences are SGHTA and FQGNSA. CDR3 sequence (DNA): TGTGCCAGCAGCTCCCAGGGGACCGGCCCCTACAATGAGCAGTTCTTC. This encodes CASSSQGTGPYNEQFF. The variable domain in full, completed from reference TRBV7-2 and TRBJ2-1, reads GAGVSQSPSNKVTEKGKDVELRCDPISGHTALYWYRQSLGQGLEFLIYFQGNSAPDKSGLPSDRFSAERTGGSVSTLTIQRTQQEDSAVYLCASSSQGTGPYNEQFFGPGTRLTVL.

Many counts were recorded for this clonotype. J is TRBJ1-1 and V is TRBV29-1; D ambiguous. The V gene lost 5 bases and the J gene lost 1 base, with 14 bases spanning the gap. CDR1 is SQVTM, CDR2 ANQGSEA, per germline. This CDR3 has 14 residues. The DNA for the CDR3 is TGCAGCGTTTTCCGCCTTTACCCGAACACTGAAGCTTTCTTT. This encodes CSVFRLYPNTEAFF. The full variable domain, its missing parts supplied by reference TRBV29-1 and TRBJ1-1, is SAVISQKPSRDICQRGTSLTIQCQVDSQVTMMFWYRQQPGQSLTLIATANQGSEATYESGFVIDKFPISRPNLTFSTLTVSNMSPEDSSIYLCSVFRLYPNTEAFFGQGTRLTVV.

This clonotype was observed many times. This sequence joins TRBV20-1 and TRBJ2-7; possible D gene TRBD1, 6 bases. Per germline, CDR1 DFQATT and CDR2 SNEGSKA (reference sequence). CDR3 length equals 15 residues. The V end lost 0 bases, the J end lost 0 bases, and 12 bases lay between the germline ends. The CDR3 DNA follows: TGCAGTGCTAGAGAGCAGAACAGGGTCTCCTACGAGCAGTACTTC. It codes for CSAREQNRVSYEQYF.

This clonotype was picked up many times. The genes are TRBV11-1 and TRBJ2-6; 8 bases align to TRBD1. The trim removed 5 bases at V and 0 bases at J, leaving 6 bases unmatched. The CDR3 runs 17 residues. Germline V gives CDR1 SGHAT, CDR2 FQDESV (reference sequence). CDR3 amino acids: CASSRDRGVSGANVLTF. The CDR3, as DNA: TGTGCCAGCAGCCGAGACAGGGGCGTCTCTGGGGCCAACGTCCTGACTTTC.

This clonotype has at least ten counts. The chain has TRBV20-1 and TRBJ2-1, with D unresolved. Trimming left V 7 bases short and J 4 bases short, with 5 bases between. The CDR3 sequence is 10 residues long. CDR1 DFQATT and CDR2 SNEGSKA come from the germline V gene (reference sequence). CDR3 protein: CSVEYNEQFF. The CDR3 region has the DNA TGCAGTGTCGAGTACAATGAGCAGTTCTTC.

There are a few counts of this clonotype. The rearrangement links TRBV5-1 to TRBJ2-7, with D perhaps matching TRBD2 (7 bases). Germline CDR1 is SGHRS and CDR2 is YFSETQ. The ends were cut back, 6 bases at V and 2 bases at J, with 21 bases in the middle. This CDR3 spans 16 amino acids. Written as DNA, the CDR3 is TGCGCCAGCACTCCTGGGGTCGGGGAGGGGGCCTACGAGCAGTACTTC. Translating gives CASTPGVGEGAYEQYF.

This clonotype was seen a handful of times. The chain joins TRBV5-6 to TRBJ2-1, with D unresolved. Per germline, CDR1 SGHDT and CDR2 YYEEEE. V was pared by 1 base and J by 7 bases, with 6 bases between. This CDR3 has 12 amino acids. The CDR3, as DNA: TGTGCCAGCAGCTTGTTCGGGAATGAGCAGTTCTTC. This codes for CASSLFGNEQFF.

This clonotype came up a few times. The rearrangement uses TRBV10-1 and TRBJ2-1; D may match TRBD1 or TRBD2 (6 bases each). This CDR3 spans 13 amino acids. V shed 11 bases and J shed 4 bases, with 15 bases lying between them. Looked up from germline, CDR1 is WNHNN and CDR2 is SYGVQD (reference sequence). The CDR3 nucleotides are TGCGCCGGATCTGGAGGGGGGTACAATGAGCAGTTCTTC. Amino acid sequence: CAGSGGGYNEQFF.

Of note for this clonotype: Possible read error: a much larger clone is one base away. The chain's CDR3 is CASSPGRAEGGKLFF. The DNA of the CDR3 is TGTGCCAGCAGTCCGGGTCGGGCTGAGGGTGGAAAACTGTTTTTT. The genes are TRBV12-3 or TRBV12-4 and TRBJ1-4, with D hard to call. V lost 5 bases, J lost 10 bases, and 20 bases lay in between. The CDR3 covers 15 residues.

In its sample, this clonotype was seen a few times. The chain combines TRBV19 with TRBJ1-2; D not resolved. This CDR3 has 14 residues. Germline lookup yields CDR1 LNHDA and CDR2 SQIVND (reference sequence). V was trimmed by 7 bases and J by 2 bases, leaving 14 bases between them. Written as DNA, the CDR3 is TGTGCCAGTAAAAGCGCCGGCTTAAACTATGGCTACACCTTC. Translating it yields CASKSAGLNYGYTF.

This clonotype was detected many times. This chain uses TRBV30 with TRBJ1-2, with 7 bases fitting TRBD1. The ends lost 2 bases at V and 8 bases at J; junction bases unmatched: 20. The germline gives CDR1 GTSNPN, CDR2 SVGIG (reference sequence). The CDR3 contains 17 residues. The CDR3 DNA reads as TGTGCCTGGAGTAGGCTGGGTGTCACAGGGGCGTCCCAAGGCTACACCTTC. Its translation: CAWSRLGVTGASQGYTF.

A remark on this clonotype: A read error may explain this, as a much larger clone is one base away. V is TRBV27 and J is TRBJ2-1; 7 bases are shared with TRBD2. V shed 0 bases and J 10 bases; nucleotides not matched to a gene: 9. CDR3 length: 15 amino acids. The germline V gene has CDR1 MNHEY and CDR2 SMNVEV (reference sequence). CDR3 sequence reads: CASSLSAGAGNEQFF. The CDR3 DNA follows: TGTGCCAGCAGTTTATCTGCGGGAGCGGGCAACGAGCAGTTCTTC.

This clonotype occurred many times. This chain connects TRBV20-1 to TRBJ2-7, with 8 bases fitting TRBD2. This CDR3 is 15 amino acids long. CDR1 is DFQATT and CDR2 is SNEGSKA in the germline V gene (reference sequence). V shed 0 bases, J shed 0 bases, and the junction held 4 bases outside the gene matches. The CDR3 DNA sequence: TGCAGTGCTAGAGACGGGGGGGGGGCCTCCTACGAGCAGTACTTC. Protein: CSARDGGGASYEQYF.

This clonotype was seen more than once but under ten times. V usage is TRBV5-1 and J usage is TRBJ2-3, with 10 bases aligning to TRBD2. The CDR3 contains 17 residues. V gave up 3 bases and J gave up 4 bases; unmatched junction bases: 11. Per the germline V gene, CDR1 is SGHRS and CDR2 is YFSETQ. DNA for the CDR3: TGCGCCAGCAGCTCCTCCCCTAGCGGGAGTATGGCAGATACGCAGTATTTT. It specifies CASSSSPSGSMADTQYF.